Listed here are 31 T cell receptor beta chains from one sample, sequenced in a study of early T cells in non-severe SARS-CoV-2 infection. TCRdb reanalysed the 5' RACE reads using MiXCR and keeps one entry per CDR3 protein. The table records some 38,000 distinct CDR3 sequences, around 5% of them present only once. The sequenced sample consisted of whole blood. All receptors come from an adult who was a healthcare worker with PCR-confirmed SARS-CoV-2 infection or an uninfected control (not recorded which).

This clonotype has a handful of counts. The rearrangement uses TRBV7-9 and TRBJ2-7, with a weak D call TRBD1 (6 bases). Trimming cost V 1 base and J 0 bases, with 10 bases left between them. This CDR3 comprises 15 residues. Germline-derived CDR1 and CDR2 are SEHNR and FQNEAQ (reference sequence). The CDR3 here is CASSLEQGLSYEQYF. The CDR3 nucleotides read TGTGCCAGCAGCTTAGAACAGGGCCTCTCCTACGAGCAGTACTTC.

The rearrangement links TRBV7-9 to TRBJ2-5; 12 bases map to TRBD2. Germline CDR1 reads SEHNR; CDR2 reads FQNEAQ (reference sequence). The trim removed 7 bases at V and 3 bases at J, leaving 3 bases unmatched. The CDR3 covers 14 residues. CDR3 coding DNA: TGTGCCAGCACCCTAGCGGGGGGGAAAGAGACCCAGTACTTC. This codes for CASTLAGGKETQYF.

In its sample, this clonotype is large. The chain combines TRBV9 with TRBJ2-1; D unresolved. CDR3 length: 13 residues. Germline V gene lookup returns CDR1 SGDLS and CDR2 YYNGEE. The V and J ends lost 4 bases and 7 bases respectively, with 12 bases between them. The DNA for the CDR3 is TGTGCCAGCAGCCCCTCAGTGAGTAATGAGCAGTTCTTC. This encodes CASSPSVSNEQFF.

In its sample, this clonotype was seen a few times. The rearrangement joins TRBV12-3 or TRBV12-4 to TRBJ1-2, with 8 bases matching TRBD1. With 4 bases clipped from V and 8 bases from J, the junction kept 12 bases outside the gene matches. The CDR3 contains 15 residues. Here the CDR3 reads CASSSRSDRVRGYTF. Here the CDR3 DNA reads TGTGCCAGCAGTTCCCGATCGGACAGGGTCCGAGGCTACACCTTC.

Sample share makes this clonotype medium-sized. V gene TRBV12-3 or TRBV12-4 combines with J gene TRBJ2-7; 10 bases agree with TRBD2. The CDR3 is 15 residues long. The ends lost 5 bases at V and 0 bases at J; junction bases unmatched: 4. CDR3 residues: CASSDWTSGSYEQYF. DNA of the CDR3: TGTGCCAGCAGTGATTGGACTAGCGGCTCCTACGAGCAGTACTTC.

This clonotype was counted at least ten times. This sequence joins TRBV7-2 and TRBJ1-2; a possible D gene is TRBD1 (5 bases). Germline CDR1 and CDR2: SGHTA and FQGNSA. V was trimmed by 5 bases and J by 8 bases, leaving 15 bases between them. The CDR3 extends over 13 amino acids. The CDR3 sequence is CASSPTPGEGYTF. In nucleotides, the CDR3 is TGTGCCAGCAGCCCCACGCCGGGGGAAGGCTACACCTTC.

This clonotype was detected a few times. The CDR3 DNA reads TGTGCCAGCTCACCGGATCAAATCGGCATACTACAAGAGACCCAGTACTTC. Amino acid sequence: CASSPDQIGILQETQYF. This chain connects TRBV18 to TRBJ2-5, with D hard to call. This CDR3 contains 17 residues. The V and J ends lost 3 bases and 2 bases respectively, with 19 bases between them. Germline V gene data show CDR1 as KGHSH and CDR2 as LQKENI.

This clonotype occurred many times. V is TRBV10-3 and J is TRBJ1-2, with TRBD1 matching over 8 bases. J lost 3 bases, V lost 3 bases, and 6 bases had no gene match. The CDR3 has 15 residues. CDR1 is ENHRY and CDR2 is SYGVKD in the germline V gene. Written as DNA, the CDR3 is TGTGCCATCAGTGATCGGCCAGGGGGCGACTATGGCTACACCTTC. Its translation is CAISDRPGGDYGYTF.

This clonotype was observed many times. The V call is TRBV20-1, the J call TRBJ2-5; the match to TRBD2 covers 12 bases. V lost 6 bases to trimming and J lost 4 bases; unmatched junction nucleotides: 6. The germline gives CDR1 DFQATT, CDR2 SNEGSKA (reference sequence). This CDR3 spans 14 amino acids. CDR3 sequence reads: CSALLAGGSETQYF. The DNA for the CDR3 is TGCAGTGCACTACTAGCGGGGGGATCAGAGACCCAGTACTTC.

In this sample, this clonotype turned up many times. The chain has TRBV30 and TRBJ2-3, with D perhaps TRBD2 (5 bases). V shed 5 bases and J shed 8 bases, with 11 bases lying between them. Germline V lookup: CDR1 GTSNPN, CDR2 SVGIG (reference sequence). This CDR3 has 11 residues. The CDR3 reads CAWVQEGTQYF. The DNA for the CDR3 is TGTGCCTGGGTCCAAGAGGGTACGCAGTATTTT.

This clonotype was counted at least ten times. CDR3 in amino acids: CAISESSSGGTNYGYTF. CDR3 coding DNA: TGTGCCATCAGTGAGTCGTCTTCCGGAGGGACTAACTATGGCTACACCTTC. The gene calls are TRBV10-3 and TRBJ1-2; D is uncertain. Trimming removed 0 bases at V and 0 bases at J, with 14 bases between. The germline CDR1 and CDR2 sequences are ENHRY and SYGVKD. This CDR3 has 17 residues.

This clonotype was found many times. This chain joins TRBV7-9 and TRBJ2-1; D is ambiguous. Germline V gives CDR1 SEHNR, CDR2 FQNEAQ (reference sequence). This CDR3 is 11 amino acids long. Trimming took off 10 bases at V and 9 bases at J, with 13 bases between the two ends. The CDR3 region has the DNA TGTGCCACCACGGTCGTGAGTGAGCAGTTCTTC. This sequence encodes CATTVVSEQFF. The entire variable domain, with the rest obtained from reference TRBV7-9 and TRBJ2-1, is as follows: DTGVSQNPRHKITKRGQNVTFRCDPISEHNRLYWYRQTLGQGPEFLTYFQNEAQLEKSRLLSDRFSAERPKGSFSTLEIQRTEQGDSAMYLCATTVVSEQFFGPGTRLTVL.

For this clonotype: A much larger clone sits a single nucleotide away, making a read error possible. The final CDR3 position lacks the conserved phenylalanine or tryptophan, pointing to a likely read error. The V and J genes are TRBV12-3 or TRBV12-4 and TRBJ1-1; possibly TRBD1 for D (5 bases). Trimming shortened V by 5 bases and J by 3 bases, and 10 bases separated the two germline ends. The CDR3 length is 13 residues. CDR3 sequence: CASSPWGDTEAFS. DNA of the CDR3: TGTGCCAGCAGTCCCTGGGGGGACACTGAAGCTTTCTCT.

This clonotype was observed many times. The chain employs TRBV12-3 or TRBV12-4 and TRBJ2-1; D possibly corresponds to TRBD2 (6 bases). The length of the CDR3 is 15 residues. Trimming shortened V by 3 bases and J by 0 bases, and 9 bases separated the two germline ends. The CDR3, as DNA: TGTGCCAGCAGTTTGGGACTCTACTCCTACAATGAGCAGTTCTTC. It is translated as CASSLGLYSYNEQFF.

In this sample, this clonotype turned up many times. This chain uses TRBV7-3 with TRBJ1-4; weak D call: TRBD1 (6 bases). In germline, CDR1 is SGHTA, CDR2 FQGTGA. This CDR3 has 17 residues. Trimming left V 5 bases short and J 3 bases short, with 19 bases between. DNA for the CDR3: TGTGCCAGCAGCCCCACCGTTAGGGGGGCAGCTAATGAAAAACTGTTTTTT. Its protein product is CASSPTVRGAANEKLFF.

This chain uses TRBV5-1 with TRBJ1-2, with 7 bases lining up with TRBD1. The CDR3 runs 14 residues. Germline V CDR1 and CDR2: SGHRS, YFSETQ. V was clipped by 4 bases and J by 0 bases; unmatched bases: 3. CDR3 sequence reads: CASSRDSSNYGYTF. The CDR3 coding sequence is TGCGCCAGCAGCCGGGACAGTTCTAACTATGGCTACACCTTC.

In its sample, this clonotype was seen many times. The chain has TRBV7-2 and TRBJ2-7; no clear D. Germline assignment: CDR1 SGHTA and CDR2 FQGNSA. The CDR3 totals 15 residues. Trimming pared 0 bases from V and 4 bases from J, leaving 13 bases between. For the CDR3, the DNA is TGTGCCAGCAGCTTAGCGAGGTCCCAAGTATACGAGCAGTACTTC. Translated: CASSLARSQVYEQYF.

The sample holds many counts of this clonotype. The gene calls are TRBV24-1 and TRBJ2-7, with 8 positions matching TRBD2. V lost 6 bases, J lost 4 bases, and 1 base stayed unmatched. The germline gives CDR1 KGHDR, CDR2 SFDVKD. This CDR3 region has 12 residues. The CDR3 sequence: CATSRGGYEQYF. The CDR3 nucleotides read TGTGCCACCAGTCGGGGGGGTTACGAGCAGTACTTC.

This clonotype was recorded at least ten times. This sequence joins TRBV20-1 and TRBJ1-1; D gene uncertain. CDR1 is DFQATT, CDR2 SNEGSKA, per germline (reference sequence). The CDR3 spans 12 residues. Trimming cost V 5 bases and J 4 bases, with 11 bases left between them. CDR3 DNA: TGCAGTGCTCGCCGCGAGAGCACTGAAGCTTTCTTT. It encodes CSARRESTEAFF.

This clonotype was seen at least ten times. This sequence joins TRBV12-3 or TRBV12-4 and TRBJ1-1, with TRBD1 as a possible D gene (5 bases). V lost 8 bases and J 1 base, leaving 14 bases between the germline ends. The CDR3 length is 14 residues. CDR3 residues: CASGARAPNTEAFF. CDR3 bases: TGTGCCAGCGGAGCCAGGGCTCCGAACACTGAAGCTTTCTTT.

This clonotype has ten or more counts. The chain combines TRBV5-1 with TRBJ1-1, with D possibly matching TRBD1 (5 bases). CDR3 size: 15 residues. Looked up from germline, CDR1 is SGHRS and CDR2 is YFSETQ. V was pared by 0 bases and J by 1 base, with 10 bases between. CDR3 in amino acids: CASSLGGPPNTEAFF. In DNA form, the CDR3 reads TGCGCCAGCAGCTTGGGGGGACCGCCGAACACTGAAGCTTTCTTT.

This clonotype appeared many times. This chain joins TRBV18 and TRBJ2-7; D is possibly TRBD1 or TRBD2 (6 bases each). CDR3 size: 13 residues. Trimming left V 6 bases short and J 3 bases short, with 12 bases between. CDR1 and CDR2 from the germline V gene are KGHSH and LQKENI. The CDR3 DNA sequence: TGTGCCAGCTCGACGGGGGCAGGCTACGAGCAGTACTTC. This encodes CASSTGAGYEQYF. Full variable domain (outside the CDR3, taken from reference TRBV18 and TRBJ2-7): NAGVMQNPRHLVRRRGQEARLRCSPMKGHSHVYWYRQLPEEGLKFMVYLQKENIIDESGMPKERFSAEFPKEGPSILRIQQVVRGDSAAYFCASSTGAGYEQYFGPGTRLTVT.

The chain employs TRBV19 and TRBJ1-2, with no clear D. Trimming removed 4 bases from V and 4 bases from J, with 4 bases in between. CDR1 is LNHDA and CDR2 is SQIVND in the germline V gene (reference sequence). The CDR3 covers 11 residues. CDR3 sequence reads: CASSNLYGYTF. DNA of the CDR3: TGTGCCAGTAGTAATCTCTATGGCTACACCTTC.

This clonotype was detected many times. The rearrangement uses TRBV6-2 or TRBV6-3 and TRBJ1-6; TRBD1 agrees at 11 bases. This CDR3 comprises 16 residues. Trimming at V came to 6 bases and at J to 7 bases, leaving 8 bases not matched to a gene. Germline CDR1 MNHEY, CDR2 SVGEGT. The CDR3: CASSSGQGDLNSPLHF. In nucleotides, the CDR3 is TGTGCCAGCAGCTCGGGACAGGGGGACCTGAATTCACCCCTCCACTTT.

This clonotype was recorded many times. The chain combines TRBV28 with TRBJ2-7, with D tentatively TRBD1 (6 bases). V was pared by 6 bases and J by 1 base, with 13 bases between. CDR3 length equals 14 residues. Germline lookup yields CDR1 MDHEN and CDR2 SYDVKM. CDR3: CASRPSTGSYEQYF. Written as DNA, the CDR3 is TGTGCCAGCAGGCCCTCGACAGGTTCCTACGAGCAGTACTTC. Combining the CDR3 with reference TRBV28 and TRBJ2-7 gives the whole variable domain DVKVTQSSRYLVKRTGEKVFLECVQDMDHENMFWYRQDPGLGLRLIYFSYDVKMKEKGDIPEGYSVSREKKERFSLILESASTNQTSMYLCASRPSTGSYEQYFGPGTRLTVT.

In its sample, this clonotype was seen many times. One end of the junction does not line up with germline, which may come from a read error. The genes are TRBV6-5 and TRBJ2-1, with 13 bases aligning to TRBD2. Germline lookup yields CDR1 MNHEY and CDR2 SVGAGI. The CDR3 extends over 13 amino acids. CDR3 sequence (DNA): TGTGCCAGCAGTTTGCGGACTAGCGGGAGTATAGTCTTC. Protein: CASSLRTSGSIVF.

This clonotype was seen many times. This sequence joins TRBV30 and TRBJ1-1; D is possibly TRBD1 (5 bases). Germline CDR1 GTSNPN, CDR2 SVGIG (reference sequence). Trimming pared 1 base from V and 5 bases from J, leaving 11 bases between. The length of the CDR3 is 13 residues. CDR3 DNA sequence: TGTGCCTGGAGTGCACAGGCGCGAACTGAAGCTTTCTTT. Its protein product is CAWSAQARTEAFF.

At least ten counts were recorded for this clonotype. V and J are TRBV29-1 and TRBJ1-2, with D unresolved. CDR1 and CDR2 from the germline V gene are SQVTM and ANQGSEA. CDR3 length: 13 residues. With 3 bases removed from V and 4 bases from J, the gap between germline ends came to 12 bases. CDR3 sequence (DNA): TGCAGCGTTGACGGTGCCGGGATCTATGGCTACACCTTC. Its translation: CSVDGAGIYGYTF.

This clonotype was picked up many times. The chain recombines TRBV6-5 with TRBJ2-3; TRBD2 aligns across 7 bases. This CDR3 region has 15 residues. V gave up 2 bases and J gave up 4 bases; unmatched junction bases: 6. The germline V gene has CDR1 MNHEY and CDR2 SVGAGI. DNA for the CDR3: TGTGCCAGCAGTTACGCCGGGAGGATCGCAGATACGCAGTATTTT. Translated, it gives CASSYAGRIADTQYF.

This clonotype showed up just a few times. This chain links TRBV28 with TRBJ2-7; the match to TRBD2 covers 12 bases. This CDR3 comprises 13 residues. The J segment lost 7 bases and the V segment lost 5 bases, leaving 3 bases of the junction unmatched. The germline V gene encodes CDR1 MDHEN and CDR2 SYDVKM. The CDR3 sequence is CASSLAGGDEQYF. The CDR3 region has the DNA TGTGCCAGCAGTCTAGCGGGAGGGGATGAGCAGTACTTC.

This clonotype came up a few times. The chain couples TRBV28 to TRBJ2-7, with D possibly being TRBD1 or TRBD2 (5 bases each). The V and J ends lost 3 bases and 4 bases respectively, with 7 bases between them. CDR1 and CDR2 from the germline V gene are MDHEN and SYDVKM. CDR3 length equals 12 residues. The CDR3 sequence: CASSFEGYEQYF. The CDR3 coding sequence is TGTGCCAGCAGTTTTGAGGGGTACGAGCAGTACTTC.